This TCR beta chain stems from a study of beta chain features in type 1 diabetes. This CDR3 is built from 15 residues. Looked up from germline, CDR1 is MNHEY and CDR2 is SMNVEV (reference sequence). The trim removed 4 bases at V and 2 bases at J, leaving 5 bases unmatched. One heparinised blood draw averaging about 120 mL was given by each donor. Cells sorted by CD45RO/CCR7/CD25/CD127/CD95/CD27 comprised CD4+ naive, central memory, regulatory and stem cell-like memory cells. Study results and caveats: Over-representation of high TCR-expressing cells was a possible consequence of cDNA sequencing. Unsettled here was the matter of whether HLA type influences TCRB rearrangement.

cDNA synthesis used the whole RNA isolate, giving expressed TCRB sequences. The protocol was immunoSEQ multiplex PCR, while the TCRdb copy is restricted to in-frame clones and leaves out a portion. The sample shows fewer than 45,000 clones, about 64% of them seen only once. Turning to this clone: Antigen unknown.

This clonotype was sampled from a woman under 40 in good health. The sequenced sample consisted of Tregs from blood. V gene TRBV27 combines with J gene TRBJ2-7; 10 bases line up with TRBD1. The CDR3 region has the DNA TGTGCCAGCAGTTCATCAGGACAGGGGGCCTACGAGCAGTACTTC. Its protein product is CASSSSGQGAYEQYF.